These T cell receptor beta chains were read from a single sample in a study of CD8+CD57+ T cells in acquired aplastic anemia. TCRdb reprocessed the reads via MiXCR and lists one record per CDR3 protein. This sample carries about 58,000 distinct CDR3 sequences, around 57% of them seen once, and the ten largest clones take less than 20%. Sequenced input: sorted CD4+, CD8+, or CD8+CD57+ T cells (not recorded which) from PBMCs. These receptors all come from a human donor with aplastic anemia. The CDR3 runs from the conserved cysteine through the conserved F or W. D genes are given only for firm matches. Clone sizes are given selectively: once, few, many, or a class where the clone is expanded.

d_gene: TRBD1; v_gene: TRBV9; j_gene: TRBJ2-3; abundance: many; CDR3nt: TGTGCCAGCAGCGTAGCTCCCGGGACAGGGGTATCAGATACGCAGTATTTT; CDR3aa: CASSVAPGTGVSDTQYF
d_gene: -; v_gene: TRBV2; j_gene: TRBJ1-6; abundance: -; CDR3nt: TGTGCCAAGCCGGGGCAGGGTGGCTCACCCCTCCACTTT; CDR3aa: CAKPGQGGSPLHF
d_gene: -; v_gene: TRBV6-5; j_gene: TRBJ1-5; abundance: -; CDR3nt: TGTGCCAGCAGTTACGACAGACGCAATCAGCCCCAGCATTTT; CDR3aa: CASSYDRRNQPQHF
d_gene: TRBD2; v_gene: TRBV4-2; j_gene: TRBJ2-3; abundance: -; CDR3nt: TGTGCCAGCAGCCAAGTACACACTAGCGGCACAGATACGCAGTATTTT; CDR3aa: CASSQVHTSGTDTQYF
d_gene: -; v_gene: TRBV10-3; j_gene: TRBJ1-2; abundance: -; CDR3nt: TGTGCCATCACTGAAAGGGCAGGAAATTATGGCTACACCTTC; CDR3aa: CAITERAGNYGYTF
d_gene: -; v_gene: TRBV7-8; j_gene: TRBJ2-6; abundance: once; CDR3nt: TGTGCCAGCAGCTACCTCCGGACCTCGGGAGGGGCCAACGTCCTGACTTTC; CDR3aa: CASSYLRTSGGANVLTF
d_gene: TRBD1; v_gene: TRBV20-1; j_gene: TRBJ2-5; abundance: -; CDR3nt: TGCAGTGCTGTGCCCCCGACAGGGGAAGCGTTGACCCAGTACTTC; CDR3aa: CSAVPPTGEALTQYF
d_gene: -; v_gene: TRBV4-3; j_gene: TRBJ1-2; abundance: many; CDR3nt: TGCGCCAGCAGCCAAAAGGGTAACTATGGCTACACCTTC; CDR3aa: CASSQKGNYGYTF
d_gene: TRBD1; v_gene: TRBV2; j_gene: TRBJ1-6; abundance: -; CDR3nt: TGTGCCAGCAGGACGCAACAGGGGCGATGGGCACCCCTCCACTTT; CDR3aa: CASRTQQGRWAPLHF
d_gene: -; v_gene: TRBV12-3/TRBV12-4; j_gene: TRBJ1-1; abundance: -; CDR3nt: TGTGCCAGCAGTTTAAGGGACCTCGCCGCTGAAGCTTTCTTT; CDR3aa: CASSLRDLAAEAFF
d_gene: -; v_gene: TRBV25-1; j_gene: TRBJ2-3; abundance: -; CDR3nt: TGTGCCAGCAGCCCAGGGGGGGGCACAGATACGCAGTATTTT; CDR3aa: CASSPGGGTDTQYF
d_gene: -; v_gene: TRBV10-3; j_gene: TRBJ1-2; abundance: -; CDR3nt: TGTGCCATCACGTCAGGGGTAGGCTATGGCTACACCTTC; CDR3aa: CAITSGVGYGYTF
d_gene: -; v_gene: TRBV11-2; j_gene: TRBJ2-4; abundance: many; CDR3nt: TGTGCCAGTTGGGGGTTAAGGGCACCAGTAGCCAAAAACATTCAGTACTTC; CDR3aa: CASWGLRAPVAKNIQYF
d_gene: TRBD1; v_gene: TRBV29-1; j_gene: TRBJ1-2; abundance: -; CDR3nt: TGCAGCGTTGGGACAGGTTATGGCTACACCTTC; CDR3aa: CSVGTGYGYTF
d_gene: TRBD2; v_gene: TRBV7-2; j_gene: TRBJ2-1; abundance: -; CDR3nt: TGTGCCAGCAGCTTATCGTGGCGGGGGGGTACGGATGAGCAGTTCTTC; CDR3aa: CASSLSWRGGTDEQFF
d_gene: -; v_gene: TRBV7-9; j_gene: TRBJ1-3; abundance: many; CDR3nt: TGTGCCAGCAGCTTAGGGGGGAATGGAAACACCATATATTTT; CDR3aa: CASSLGGNGNTIYF
d_gene: -; v_gene: TRBV15; j_gene: TRBJ1-3; abundance: many; CDR3nt: TGTGCCACCAGCAGAGATAAAGGGGTCGGAAACACCATATATTTT; CDR3aa: CATSRDKGVGNTIYF
d_gene: TRBD2; v_gene: TRBV11-2; j_gene: TRBJ2-3; abundance: -; CDR3nt: TGTGCCAGCAGCTTGCAGCGGGGAGGCACAGATACGCAGTATTTT; CDR3aa: CASSLQRGGTDTQYF
d_gene: TRBD1; v_gene: TRBV7-6; j_gene: TRBJ1-5; abundance: -; CDR3nt: TGTGCCAGCAGCTTAGGGGCAGGGGGCGAGAAGCCCCAGCATTTT; CDR3aa: CASSLGAGGEKPQHF
d_gene: TRBD2; v_gene: TRBV13; j_gene: TRBJ2-2; abundance: many; CDR3nt: TGTGCCAGCAGCCCAGCGGGACTAGCGGAGACCGGGGAGCTGTTTTTT; CDR3aa: CASSPAGLAETGELFF
d_gene: -; v_gene: TRBV15; j_gene: TRBJ2-7; abundance: once; CDR3nt: TGTGCCACCAGCAGAGCGGCAGGGTTGTCCTACGAGCAGTACTTC; CDR3aa: CATSRAAGLSYEQYF
d_gene: TRBD2; v_gene: TRBV19; j_gene: TRBJ2-3; abundance: many; CDR3nt: TGTGCCAGTAGTATTGGTCTTGTGCGGGGGGCAGATACGCAGTATTTT; CDR3aa: CASSIGLVRGADTQYF
d_gene: -; v_gene: TRBV24-1; j_gene: TRBJ2-5; abundance: -; CDR3nt: TGTGCCACCAGTGATTTCGACAGTGTAGAGACCCAGTACTTC; CDR3aa: CATSDFDSVETQYF
d_gene: TRBD2; v_gene: TRBV15; j_gene: TRBJ2-3; abundance: -; CDR3nt: TGTGCCACCAGCAGAGAAGGCGGGGGAGCAGATACGCAGTATTTT; CDR3aa: CATSREGGGADTQYF
d_gene: -; v_gene: TRBV10-3; j_gene: TRBJ1-4; abundance: -; CDR3nt: TGTGCCATCAGCGAAGAGGGGTGGAGTGAAAAACTGTTTTTT; CDR3aa: CAISEEGWSEKLFF
d_gene: -; v_gene: TRBV9; j_gene: TRBJ2-3; abundance: -; CDR3nt: TGTGCCAGCAGCGTAGATGGGGGGGGGCCCTCAGATACGCAGTATTTT; CDR3aa: CASSVDGGGPSDTQYF
d_gene: -; v_gene: TRBV27; j_gene: TRBJ2-7; abundance: -; CDR3nt: TGTGCCAGCAGCCAAGGGGTCGGCTTCTCCTACGAGCAGTACTTC; CDR3aa: CASSQGVGFSYEQYF
d_gene: -; v_gene: TRBV10-2; j_gene: TRBJ2-7; abundance: -; CDR3nt: TGTGCCATCAGTGAACCAGGGGGGGTCTACGAGCAGTACTTC; CDR3aa: CAISEPGGVYEQYF
d_gene: TRBD2; v_gene: TRBV3-1; j_gene: TRBJ2-3; abundance: many; CDR3nt: TGTGCCAGCAGCCAAGGAGCGGGGGGCTCCCCTAGCACAGATACGCAGTATTTT; CDR3aa: CASSQGAGGSPSTDTQYF